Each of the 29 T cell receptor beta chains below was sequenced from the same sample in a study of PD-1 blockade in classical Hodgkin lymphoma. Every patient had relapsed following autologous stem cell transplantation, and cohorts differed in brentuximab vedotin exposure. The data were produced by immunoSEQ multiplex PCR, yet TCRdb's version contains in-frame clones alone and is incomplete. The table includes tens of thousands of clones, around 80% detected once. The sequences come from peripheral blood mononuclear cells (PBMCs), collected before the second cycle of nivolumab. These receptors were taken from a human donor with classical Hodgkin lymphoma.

CDR3 coding DNA: TGTGCCAGCTCACCACGGGCAGGGACCCAAGAGACCCAGTACTTC. It encodes CASSPRAGTQETQYF. The chain carries TRBV18 and TRBJ2-5; D possibly matches TRBD1 or TRBD2 (5 bases each). The V and J ends lost 1 base and 1 base respectively, with 10 bases between them. The CDR3 runs to 15 residues. The germline V gene encodes CDR1 KGHSH and CDR2 LQKENI.

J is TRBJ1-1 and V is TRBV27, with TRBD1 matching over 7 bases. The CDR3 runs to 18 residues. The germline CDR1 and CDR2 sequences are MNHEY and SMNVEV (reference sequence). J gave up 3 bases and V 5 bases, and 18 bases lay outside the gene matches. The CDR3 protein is CASSPLRWEGGHDTEAFF. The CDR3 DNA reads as TGTGCCAGCAGTCCACTCCGGTGGGAAGGGGGCCATGACACTGAAGCTTTCTTT.

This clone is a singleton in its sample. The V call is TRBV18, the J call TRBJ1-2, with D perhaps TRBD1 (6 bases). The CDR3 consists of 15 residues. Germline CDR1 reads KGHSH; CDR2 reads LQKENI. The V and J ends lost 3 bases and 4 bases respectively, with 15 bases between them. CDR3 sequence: CASSPEHGRGYGYTF. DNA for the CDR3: TGTGCCAGCTCACCGGAGCACGGCAGGGGCTATGGCTACACCTTC.

CDR3 sequence: CAGGQGNSGANVLTF. Here the CDR3 DNA reads TGTGCCGGGGGACAGGGTAACTCTGGGGCCAACGTCCTGACTTTC. The chain couples TRBV2 to TRBJ2-6; TRBD1 matches at 9 bases. The germline gives CDR1 SNHLY, CDR2 FYNNEI. Trimming cost V 11 bases and J 0 bases; bases outside gene matches: 5. There are 15 residues in the CDR3.

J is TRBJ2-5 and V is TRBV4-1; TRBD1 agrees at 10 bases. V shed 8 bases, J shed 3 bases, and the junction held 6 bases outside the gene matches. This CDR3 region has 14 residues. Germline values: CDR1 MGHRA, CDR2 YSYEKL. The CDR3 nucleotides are TGCGCCAGCGGATCCGGGACAGGGGAAGAGACCCAGTACTTC. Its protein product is CASGSGTGEETQYF.

CDR3 sequence: CASSPNMYTTDTQYF. The DNA of the CDR3 is TGTGCCAGCTCACCAAACATGTACACAACAGATACGCAGTATTTT. J is TRBJ2-3 and V is TRBV18, with D unclear. Trimming stripped 2 bases from V and 3 bases from J, with 12 bases between. This CDR3 region has 15 residues. CDR1 is KGHSH, CDR2 LQKENI, per germline. The variable domain in full, with the rest retrieved from reference TRBV18 and TRBJ2-3, is NAGVMQNPRHLVRRRGQEARLRCSPMKGHSHVYWYRQLPEEGLKFMVYLQKENIIDESGMPKERFSAEFPKEGPSILRIQQVVRGDSAAYFCASSPNMYTTDTQYFGPGTRLTVL.

The DNA for the CDR3 is TGTGCCAGCAGTTTATCCCGGACAGGAAACACTGAAGCTTTCTTT. The encoded protein is CASSLSRTGNTEAFF. The chain combines TRBV27 with TRBJ1-1, with TRBD1 matching over 7 bases. With 0 bases clipped from V and 2 bases from J, the junction kept 3 bases outside the gene matches. CDR3 length equals 15 residues. Germline V gives CDR1 MNHEY, CDR2 SMNVEV (reference sequence).

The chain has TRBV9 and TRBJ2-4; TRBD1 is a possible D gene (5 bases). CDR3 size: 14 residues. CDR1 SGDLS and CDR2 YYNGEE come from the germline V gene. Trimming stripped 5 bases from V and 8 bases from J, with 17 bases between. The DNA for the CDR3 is TGTGCCAGCAGTCCACAGACGCAGGGTGACATTCAGTACTTC. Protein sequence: CASSPQTQGDIQYF.

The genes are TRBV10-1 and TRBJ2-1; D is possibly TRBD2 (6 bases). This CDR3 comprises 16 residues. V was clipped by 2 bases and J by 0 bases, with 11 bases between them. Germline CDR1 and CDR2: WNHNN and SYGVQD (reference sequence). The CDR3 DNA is TGCGCCAGCAGTGAGAATGCGGGATTCTCCTACAATGAGCAGTTCTTC. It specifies CASSENAGFSYNEQFF.

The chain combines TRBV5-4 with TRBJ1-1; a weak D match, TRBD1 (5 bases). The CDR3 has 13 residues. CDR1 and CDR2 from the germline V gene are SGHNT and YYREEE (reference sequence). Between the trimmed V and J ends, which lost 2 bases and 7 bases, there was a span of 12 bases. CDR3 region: CASSFPGQGEAFF. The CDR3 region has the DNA TGTGCCAGCAGCTTCCCCGGGCAGGGTGAAGCTTTCTTT.

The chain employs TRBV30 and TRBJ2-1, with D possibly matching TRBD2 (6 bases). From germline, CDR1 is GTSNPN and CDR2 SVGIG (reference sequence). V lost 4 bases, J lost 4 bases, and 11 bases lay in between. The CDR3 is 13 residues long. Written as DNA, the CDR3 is TGTGCCTGGACTAGGGGAGGATACAATGAGCAGTTCTTC. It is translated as CAWTRGGYNEQFF. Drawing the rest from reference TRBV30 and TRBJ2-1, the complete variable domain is SQTIHQWPATLVQPVGSPLSLECTVEGTSNPNLYWYRQAAGRGLQLLFYSVGIGQISSEVPQNLSASRPQDRQFILSSKKLLLSDSGFYLCAWTRGGYNEQFFGPGTRLTVL.

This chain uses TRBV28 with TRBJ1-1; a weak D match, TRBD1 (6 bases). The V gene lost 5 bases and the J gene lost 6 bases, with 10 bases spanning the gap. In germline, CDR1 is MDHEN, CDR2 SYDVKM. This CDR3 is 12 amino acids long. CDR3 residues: CASSNRQAEAFF. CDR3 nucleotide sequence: TGTGCCAGCAGTAACCGACAGGCTGAAGCTTTCTTT. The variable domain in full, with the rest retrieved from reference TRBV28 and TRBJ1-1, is DVKVTQSSRYLVKRTGEKVFLECVQDMDHENMFWYRQDPGLGLRLIYFSYDVKMKEKGDIPEGYSVSREKKERFSLILESASTNQTSMYLCASSNRQAEAFFGQGTRLTVV.

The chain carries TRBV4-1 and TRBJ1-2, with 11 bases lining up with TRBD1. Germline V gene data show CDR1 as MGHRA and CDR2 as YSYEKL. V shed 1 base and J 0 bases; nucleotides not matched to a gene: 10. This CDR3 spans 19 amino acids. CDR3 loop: CASSQVSGWTGGTNYGYTF. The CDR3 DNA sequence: TGCGCCAGCAGCCAAGTTTCCGGCTGGACAGGGGGCACTAACTATGGCTACACCTTC.

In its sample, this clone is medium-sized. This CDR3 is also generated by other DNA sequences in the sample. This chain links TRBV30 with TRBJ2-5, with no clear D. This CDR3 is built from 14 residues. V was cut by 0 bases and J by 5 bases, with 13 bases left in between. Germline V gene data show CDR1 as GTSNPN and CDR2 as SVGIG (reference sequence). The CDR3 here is CAWSVKVPPETQYF. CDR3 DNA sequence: TGTGCCTGGAGTGTAAAGGTCCCTCCCGAGACCCAGTACTTC.

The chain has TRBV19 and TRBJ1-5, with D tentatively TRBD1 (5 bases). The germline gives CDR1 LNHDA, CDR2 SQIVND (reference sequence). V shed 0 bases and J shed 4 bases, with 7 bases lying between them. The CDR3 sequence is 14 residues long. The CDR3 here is CASSIEGVNQPQHF. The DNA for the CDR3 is TGTGCCAGTAGTATAGAGGGGGTTAATCAGCCCCAGCATTTT.

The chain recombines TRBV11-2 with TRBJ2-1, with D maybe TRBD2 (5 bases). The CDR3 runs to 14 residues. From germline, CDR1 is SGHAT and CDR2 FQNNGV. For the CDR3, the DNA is TGTGCAGGCGGAGGACCCAAAAACTACAATGAGCAGTTCTTC. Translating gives CAGGGPKNYNEQFF.

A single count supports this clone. CDR3 nucleotides: TGTGCCAGCAGATCCCCCCAGGGTCTGGACACCGGGGAGCTGTTTTTT. Translated, it gives CASRSPQGLDTGELFF. The chain couples TRBV11-2 to TRBJ2-2; D is possibly TRBD1 (5 bases). The germline V and J ends were trimmed by 6 bases and 3 bases, with 17 bases remaining between them. Germline lookup yields CDR1 SGHAT and CDR2 FQNNGV. The CDR3 is 16 amino acids.

The CDR3 spells CASTSPTDTGELFF. DNA of the CDR3: TGTGCCAGCACTAGTCCCACCGACACCGGGGAGCTGTTTTTT. V is TRBV9 and J is TRBJ2-2, with D hard to call. Germline-derived CDR1 and CDR2 are SGDLS and YYNGEE. Trimming pared 6 bases from V and 3 bases from J, leaving 12 bases between. The CDR3 contains 14 residues.

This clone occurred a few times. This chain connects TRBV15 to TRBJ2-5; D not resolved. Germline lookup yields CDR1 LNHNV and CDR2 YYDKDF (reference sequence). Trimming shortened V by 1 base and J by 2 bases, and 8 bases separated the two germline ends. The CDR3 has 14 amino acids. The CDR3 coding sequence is TGTGCCACCAGCAGAGTAGGGCAGCAAGAGACCCAGTACTTC. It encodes CATSRVGQQETQYF.

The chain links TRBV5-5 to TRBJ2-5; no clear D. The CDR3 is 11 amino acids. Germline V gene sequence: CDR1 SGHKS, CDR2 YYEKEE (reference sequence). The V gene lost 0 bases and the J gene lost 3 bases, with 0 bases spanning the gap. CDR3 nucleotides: TGTGCCAGCAGCTTGGAAGAGACCCAGTACTTC. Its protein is CASSLEETQYF.

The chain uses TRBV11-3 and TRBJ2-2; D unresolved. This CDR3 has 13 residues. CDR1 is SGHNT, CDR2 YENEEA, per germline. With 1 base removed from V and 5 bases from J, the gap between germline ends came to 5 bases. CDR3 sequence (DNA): TGTGCCAGCAGCTTAGTCTTGACCGGGGAGCTGTTTTTT. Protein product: CASSLVLTGELFF.

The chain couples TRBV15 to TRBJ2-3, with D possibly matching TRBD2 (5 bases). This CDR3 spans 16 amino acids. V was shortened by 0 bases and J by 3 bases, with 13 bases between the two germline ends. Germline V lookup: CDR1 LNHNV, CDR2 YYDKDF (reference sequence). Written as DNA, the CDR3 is TGTGCCACCAGCAGAGATGAGGGAAGGGTTACAGATACGCAGTATTTT. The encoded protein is CATSRDEGRVTDTQYF.

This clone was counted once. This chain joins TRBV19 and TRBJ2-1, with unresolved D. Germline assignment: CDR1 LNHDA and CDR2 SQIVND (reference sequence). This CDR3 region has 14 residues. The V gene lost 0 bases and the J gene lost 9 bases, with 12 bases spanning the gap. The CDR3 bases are TGTGCCAGTAGTATAGAGCTAGTGGGTGGTGAGCAGTTCTTC. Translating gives CASSIELVGGEQFF.

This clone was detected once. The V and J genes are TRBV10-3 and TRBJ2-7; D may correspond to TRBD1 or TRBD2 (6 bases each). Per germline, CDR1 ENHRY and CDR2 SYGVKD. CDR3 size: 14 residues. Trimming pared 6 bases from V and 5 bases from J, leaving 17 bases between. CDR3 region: CAIRRSGADHEQYF. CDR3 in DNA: TGTGCCATCAGGAGATCGGGGGCCGACCACGAGCAGTACTTC.

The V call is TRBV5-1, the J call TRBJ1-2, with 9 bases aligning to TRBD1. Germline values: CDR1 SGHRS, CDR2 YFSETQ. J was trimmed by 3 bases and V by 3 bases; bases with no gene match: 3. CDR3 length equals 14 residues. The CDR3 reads CASSWGDRDYGYTF. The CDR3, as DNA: TGCGCCAGCAGCTGGGGGGACAGGGACTATGGCTACACCTTC.

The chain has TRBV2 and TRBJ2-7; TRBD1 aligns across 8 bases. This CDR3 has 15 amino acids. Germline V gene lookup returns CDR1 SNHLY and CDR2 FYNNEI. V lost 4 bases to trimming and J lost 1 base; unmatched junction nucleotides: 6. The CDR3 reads CASSAPDRESYEQYF. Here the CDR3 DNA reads TGTGCCAGCAGTGCACCGGACAGGGAATCCTACGAGCAGTACTTC.

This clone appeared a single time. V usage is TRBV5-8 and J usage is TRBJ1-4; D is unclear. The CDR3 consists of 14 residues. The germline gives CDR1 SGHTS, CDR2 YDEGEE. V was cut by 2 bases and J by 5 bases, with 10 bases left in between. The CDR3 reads CASSFWRPNEKLFF. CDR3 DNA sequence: TGTGCCAGCAGCTTTTGGAGACCAAATGAAAAACTGTTTTTT.

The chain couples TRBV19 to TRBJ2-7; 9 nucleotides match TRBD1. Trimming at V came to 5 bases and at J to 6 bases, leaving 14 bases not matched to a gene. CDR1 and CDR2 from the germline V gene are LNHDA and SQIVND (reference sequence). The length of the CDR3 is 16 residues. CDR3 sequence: CASSPPPGTGSGEQYF. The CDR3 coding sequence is TGTGCCAGTAGTCCTCCACCCGGGACAGGGAGTGGCGAGCAGTACTTC.

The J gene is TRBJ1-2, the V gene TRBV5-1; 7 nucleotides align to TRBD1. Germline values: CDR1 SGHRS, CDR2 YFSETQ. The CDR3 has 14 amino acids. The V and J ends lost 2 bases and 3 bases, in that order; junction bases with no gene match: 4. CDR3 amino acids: CASSFTGADYGYTF. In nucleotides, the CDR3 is TGCGCCAGCAGCTTTACAGGGGCGGACTATGGCTACACCTTC. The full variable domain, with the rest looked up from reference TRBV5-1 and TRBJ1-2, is KAGVTQTPRYLIKTRGQQVTLSCSPISGHRSVSWYQQTPGQGLQFLFEYFSETQRNKGNFPGRFSGRQFSNSRSEMNVSTLELGDSALYLCASSFTGADYGYTFGSGTRLTVV.